This T cell receptor (beta chain) was sequenced during a study of cytomegalovirus exposure and HLA in healthy donors. The PCR contained 60 Vbeta and 13 Jbeta primers. TCRdb's table, derived via immunoSEQ multiplex PCR, lists solely in-frame clones and lacks some. The sample lists 150,000 to 200,000 clones; approximately 80% were seen once. With V trimmed by 4 bases and J by 7 bases, 13 bases remained unmatched. CDR1 SNHLY and CDR2 FYNNEI come from the germline V gene. The CDR3 consists of 16 residues. V gene TRBV2 combines with J gene TRBJ2-5; 9 bases match TRBD2. The specimen sequenced was PBMCs. This receptor was obtained from a woman aged 30 to 39 in good health and CMV-seropositive. CDR3 protein: CASSGVAGDIMRTQYF. DNA for the CDR3: TGTGCCAGCAGTGGGGTAGCGGGGGACATCATGCGGACCCAGTACTTC.